Listed below are T cell receptor beta chains from one sample, sequenced in a study of cytomegalovirus exposure and HLA in healthy donors. Clones were sequenced by immunoSEQ multiplex PCR, and TCRdb holds only the in-frame ones, with some missing. This sample has about 200,000 clones; approximately 85% occur once, and the top ten carry 2.5% to 3.5%. The specimen sequenced was PBMCs. The receptors originated from a woman aged 40 to 50 in good health and CMV-seronegative. CDR3s include the opening cysteine and the closing phenylalanine or tryptophan. The D gene is left open where the match is weak. The size of a clone is reported for some rows only, either as once, few or many, or as a class for expanded clones.

.,TRBV19,13,.,TRBJ2-7,CASRVGVGYEQYF,TGTGCCAGCCGGGTCGGCGTAGGATACGAGCAGTACTTC
.,TRBV30,14,TRBD2,TRBJ2-3,CAWKSGRGTDTQYF,TGTGCCTGGAAGAGCGGGAGAGGCACAGATACGCAGTATTTT
.,TRBV27,12,.,TRBJ1-5,CASSFINQPQHF,TGTGCCAGCAGTTTTATCAATCAGCCCCAGCATTTT
.,TRBV10-3,15,.,TRBJ2-4,CAISSDGLAKNIQYF,TGTGCCATCAGTAGCGACGGGTTAGCCAAAAACATTCAGTACTTC
few,TRBV6-1,15,TRBD2,TRBJ2-1,CASSATSGGADEQFF,TGTGCCAGCAGCGCGACTAGCGGGGGTGCGGATGAGCAGTTCTTC
once,TRBV4-1,15,.,TRBJ1-2,CASSQDGQSLYGYTF,TGCGCCAGCAGCCAAGATGGACAGAGCCTCTATGGCTACACCTTC
.,TRBV30,14,TRBD2,TRBJ2-1,CAWSAGGSLNEQFF,TGTGCCTGGAGTGCTGGCGGGAGCCTCAATGAGCAGTTCTTC
.,TRBV25-1,16,TRBD1,TRBJ1-4,CASSDYPGQGPEKLFF,TGTGCCAGCAGTGATTATCCGGGACAGGGTCCTGAAAAACTGTTTTTT
.,TRBV27,14,.,TRBJ1-5,CASSLTRDHQPQHF,TGTGCCAGCAGTTTAACCAGGGATCATCAGCCCCAGCATTTT
.,TRBV5-1,16,TRBD2,TRBJ2-7,CASSFRTSGGSYEQYF,TGCGCCAGCAGCTTTAGGACTAGCGGGGGCTCCTACGAGCAGTACTTC
.,TRBV7-9,10,.,TRBJ1-1,CASSLYQAFF,TGTGCCAGCAGCTTATATCAAGCTTTCTTT
.,TRBV10-3,15,TRBD2,TRBJ2-3,CAIPAGAGSTDTQYF,TGTGCCATCCCGGCGGGAGCGGGTAGCACAGATACGCAGTATTTT
.,TRBV15,16,.,TRBJ2-2,CATSRDRRGQTGELFF,TGTGCCACCAGCAGAGATCGGCGGGGGCAGACCGGGGAGCTGTTTTTT
.,TRBV5-1,14,.,TRBJ1-1,CASSLAPSGTEAFF,TGCGCCAGCAGCTTGGCCCCCTCGGGCACTGAAGCTTTCTTT
few,TRBV11-2,17,TRBD1,TRBJ1-2,CASSHYRGKEVSYGYTF,TGTGCCAGCAGCCACTACAGGGGGAAAGAAGTAAGCTATGGCTACACCTTC
.,TRBV6-5,15,TRBD1,TRBJ2-2,CASRKQGAQSGELFF,TGTGCCAGCAGGAAACAGGGGGCGCAATCCGGGGAGCTGTTTTTT
.,TRBV5-1,14,TRBD2,TRBJ2-5,CASSFASGSETQYF,TGCGCCAGCAGCTTCGCCAGCGGGAGTGAGACCCAGTACTTC
.,TRBV2,14,TRBD1,TRBJ1-2,CASREGTARGGYTF,TGTGCCAGCAGAGAAGGGACAGCCCGGGGTGGCTACACCTTC
.,TRBV7-9,15,.,TRBJ1-4,CASSLASGDGRKLFF,TGTGCCAGCAGCTTAGCGTCAGGGGATGGGAGAAAACTGTTTTTT
.,TRBV5-1,14,.,TRBJ1-2,CASSPEQGVHGYTF,TGCGCCAGCAGCCCCGAACAGGGTGTTCATGGCTACACCTTC
once,TRBV29-1,14,TRBD1,TRBJ1-2,CSVDPYGTGAGYTF,TGCAGCGTTGACCCCTACGGGACAGGGGCCGGCTACACCTTC
.,TRBV27,17,TRBD2,TRBJ2-3,CASSLGASGRAADTQYF,TGTGCCAGCAGTTTAGGTGCTAGCGGGAGGGCAGCAGATACGCAGTATTTT